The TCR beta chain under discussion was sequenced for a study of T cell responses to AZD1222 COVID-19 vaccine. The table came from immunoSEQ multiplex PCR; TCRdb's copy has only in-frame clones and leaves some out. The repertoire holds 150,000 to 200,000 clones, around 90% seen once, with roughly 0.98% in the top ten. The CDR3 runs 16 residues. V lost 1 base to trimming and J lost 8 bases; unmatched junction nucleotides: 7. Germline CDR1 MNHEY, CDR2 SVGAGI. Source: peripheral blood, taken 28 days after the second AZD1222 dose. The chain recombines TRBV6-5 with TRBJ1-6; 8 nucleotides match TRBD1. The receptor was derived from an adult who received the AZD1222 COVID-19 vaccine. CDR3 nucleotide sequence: TGTGCCAGCAGTTACTGGAGGACAGGGACTGATTCACCCCTCCACTTT. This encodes CASSYWRTGTDSPLHF.